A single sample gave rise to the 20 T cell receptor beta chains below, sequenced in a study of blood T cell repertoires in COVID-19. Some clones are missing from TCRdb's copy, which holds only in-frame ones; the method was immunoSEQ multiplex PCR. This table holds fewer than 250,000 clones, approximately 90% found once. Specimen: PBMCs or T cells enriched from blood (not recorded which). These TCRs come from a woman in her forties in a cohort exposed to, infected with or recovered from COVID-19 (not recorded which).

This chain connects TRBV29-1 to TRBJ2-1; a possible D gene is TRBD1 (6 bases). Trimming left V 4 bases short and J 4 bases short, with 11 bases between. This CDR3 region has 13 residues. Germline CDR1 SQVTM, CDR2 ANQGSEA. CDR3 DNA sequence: TGCAGCGTTGTAACGACAGGATACAATGAGCAGTTCTTC. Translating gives CSVVTTGYNEQFF.

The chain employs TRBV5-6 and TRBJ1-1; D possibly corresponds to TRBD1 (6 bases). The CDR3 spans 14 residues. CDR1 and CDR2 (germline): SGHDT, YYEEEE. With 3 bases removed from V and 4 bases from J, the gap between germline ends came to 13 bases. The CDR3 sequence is CASSSDLGATEAFF. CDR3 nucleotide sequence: TGTGCCAGCAGCTCGGACCTGGGGGCCACTGAAGCTTTCTTT.

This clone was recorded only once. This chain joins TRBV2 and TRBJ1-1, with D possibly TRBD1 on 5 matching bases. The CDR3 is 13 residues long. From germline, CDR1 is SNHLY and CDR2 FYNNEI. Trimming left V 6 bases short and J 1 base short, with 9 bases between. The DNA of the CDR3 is TGTGCCAGCAGAGACAGACAGAACACTGAAGCTTTCTTT. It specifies CASRDRQNTEAFF.

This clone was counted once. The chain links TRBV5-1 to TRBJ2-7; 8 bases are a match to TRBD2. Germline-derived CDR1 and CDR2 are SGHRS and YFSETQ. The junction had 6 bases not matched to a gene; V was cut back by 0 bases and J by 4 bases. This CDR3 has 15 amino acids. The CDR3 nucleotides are TGCGCCAGCAGCTTGGCCAGCGGGGGCGGATACGAGCAGTACTTC. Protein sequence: CASSLASGGGYEQYF.

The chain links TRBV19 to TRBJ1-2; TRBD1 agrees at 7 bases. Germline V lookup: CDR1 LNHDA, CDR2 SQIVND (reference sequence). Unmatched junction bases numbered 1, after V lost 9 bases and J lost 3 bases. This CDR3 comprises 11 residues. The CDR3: CASGTDYGYTF. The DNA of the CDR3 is TGTGCCAGCGGGACAGACTATGGCTACACCTTC.

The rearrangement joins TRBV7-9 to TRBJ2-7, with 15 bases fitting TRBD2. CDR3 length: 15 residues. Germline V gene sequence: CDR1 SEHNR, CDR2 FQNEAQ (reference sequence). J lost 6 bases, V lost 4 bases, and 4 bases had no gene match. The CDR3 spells CASSSGLAGGIEQYF. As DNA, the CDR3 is TGTGCCAGCAGCTCGGGACTAGCGGGAGGAATCGAGCAGTACTTC.

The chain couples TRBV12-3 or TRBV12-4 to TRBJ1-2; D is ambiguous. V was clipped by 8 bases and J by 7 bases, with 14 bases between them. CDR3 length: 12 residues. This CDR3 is CASSSRGVGYTF. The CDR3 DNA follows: TGTGCCAGCTCGTCCCGAGGAGTTGGCTACACCTTC.

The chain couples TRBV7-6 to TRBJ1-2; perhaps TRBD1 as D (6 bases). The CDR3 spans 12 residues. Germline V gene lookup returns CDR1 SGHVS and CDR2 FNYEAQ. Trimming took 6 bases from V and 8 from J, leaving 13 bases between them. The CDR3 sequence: CASRVQGGGYTF. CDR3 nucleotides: TGTGCCAGCAGAGTACAGGGTGGAGGCTACACCTTC.

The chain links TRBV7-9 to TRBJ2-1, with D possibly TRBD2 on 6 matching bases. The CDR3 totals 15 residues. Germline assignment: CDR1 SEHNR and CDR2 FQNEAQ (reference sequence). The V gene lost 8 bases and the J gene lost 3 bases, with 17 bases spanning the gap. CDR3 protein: CASGSTGADYNEQFF. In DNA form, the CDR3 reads TGTGCCAGCGGGTCAACGGGAGCCGACTACAATGAGCAGTTCTTC.

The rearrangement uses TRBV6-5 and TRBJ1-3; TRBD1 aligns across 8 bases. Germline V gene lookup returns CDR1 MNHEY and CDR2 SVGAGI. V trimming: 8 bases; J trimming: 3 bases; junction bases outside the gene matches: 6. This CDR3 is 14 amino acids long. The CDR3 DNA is TGTGCCAGCGAACAGGGGGAATATGGAAACACCATATATTTT. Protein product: CASEQGEYGNTIYF.

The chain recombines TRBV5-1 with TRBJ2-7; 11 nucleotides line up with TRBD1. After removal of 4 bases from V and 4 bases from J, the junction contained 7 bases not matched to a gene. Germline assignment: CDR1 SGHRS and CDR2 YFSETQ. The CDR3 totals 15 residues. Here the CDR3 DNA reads TGCGCCAGCAGCAACGGACAGGGGGCTCTTTACGAGCAGTACTTC. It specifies CASSNGQGALYEQYF.

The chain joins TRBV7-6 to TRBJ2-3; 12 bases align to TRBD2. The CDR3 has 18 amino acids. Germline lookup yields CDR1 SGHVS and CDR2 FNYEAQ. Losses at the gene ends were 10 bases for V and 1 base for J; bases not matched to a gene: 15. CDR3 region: CATGPLAGGPLGTDTQYF. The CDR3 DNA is TGTGCCACCGGACCACTAGCGGGGGGCCCCCTGGGCACAGATACGCAGTATTTT. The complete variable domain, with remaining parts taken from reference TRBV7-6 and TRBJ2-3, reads GAGVSQSPRYKVTKRGQDVALRCDPISGHVSLYWYRQALGQGPEFLTYFNYEAQQDKSGLPNDRFSAERPEGSISTLTIQRTEQRDSAMYRCATGPLAGGPLGTDTQYFGPGTRLTVL.

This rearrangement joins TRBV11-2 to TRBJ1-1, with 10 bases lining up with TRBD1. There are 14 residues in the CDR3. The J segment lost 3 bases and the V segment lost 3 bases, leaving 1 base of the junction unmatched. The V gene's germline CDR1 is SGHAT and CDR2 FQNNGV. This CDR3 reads CASSLGQGYTEAFF. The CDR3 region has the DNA TGTGCCAGCAGCTTGGGACAGGGGTACACTGAAGCTTTCTTT.

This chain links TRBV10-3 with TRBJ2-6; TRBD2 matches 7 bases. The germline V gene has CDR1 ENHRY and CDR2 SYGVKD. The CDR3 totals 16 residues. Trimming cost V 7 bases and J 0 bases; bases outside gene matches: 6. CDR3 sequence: CAINGDYSSGANVLTF. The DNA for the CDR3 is TGTGCCATCAACGGGGACTATTCCTCTGGGGCCAACGTCCTGACTTTC.

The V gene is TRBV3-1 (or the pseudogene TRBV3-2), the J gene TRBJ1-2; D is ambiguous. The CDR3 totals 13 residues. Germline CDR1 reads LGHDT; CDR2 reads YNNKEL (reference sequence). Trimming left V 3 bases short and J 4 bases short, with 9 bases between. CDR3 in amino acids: CASSHDNPYGYTF. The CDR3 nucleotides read TGTGCCAGCAGCCATGACAATCCCTATGGCTACACCTTC.

CDR3 sequence: CASSVGRRQELGSPLHF. The CDR3 DNA sequence: TGTGCCAGCAGCGTAGGGCGACGACAGGAGTTAGGATCACCCCTCCACTTT. J is TRBJ1-6 and V is TRBV9; possibly TRBD1 for D (6 bases). This CDR3 is 17 amino acids long. Trimming removed 0 bases from V and 10 bases from J, with 20 bases in between. The germline CDR1 and CDR2 sequences are SGDLS and YYNGEE. Variable domain in full (rest from reference TRBV9 and TRBJ1-6): DSGVTQTPKHLITATGQRVTLRCSPRSGDLSVYWYQQSLDQGLQFLIQYYNGEERAKGNILERFSAQQFPDLHSELNLSSLELGDSALYFCASSVGRRQELGSPLHFGNGTRLTVT.

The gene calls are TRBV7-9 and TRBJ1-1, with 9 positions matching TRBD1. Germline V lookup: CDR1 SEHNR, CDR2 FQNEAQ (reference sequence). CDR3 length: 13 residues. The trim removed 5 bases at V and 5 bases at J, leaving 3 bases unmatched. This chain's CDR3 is CASSSDRGTEAFF. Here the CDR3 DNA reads TGTGCCAGCAGCAGCGACAGGGGGACTGAAGCTTTCTTT.

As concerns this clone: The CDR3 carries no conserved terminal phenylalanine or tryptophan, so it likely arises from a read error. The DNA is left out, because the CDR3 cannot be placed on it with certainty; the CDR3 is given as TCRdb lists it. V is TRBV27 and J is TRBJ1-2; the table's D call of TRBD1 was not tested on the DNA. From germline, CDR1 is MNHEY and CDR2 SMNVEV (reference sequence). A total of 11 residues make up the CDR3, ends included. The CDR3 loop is CASSFLGPATV.

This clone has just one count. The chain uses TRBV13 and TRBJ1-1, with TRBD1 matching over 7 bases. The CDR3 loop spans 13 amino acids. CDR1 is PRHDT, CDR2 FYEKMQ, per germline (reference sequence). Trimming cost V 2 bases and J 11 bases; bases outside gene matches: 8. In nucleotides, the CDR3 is TGTGCCAGCAGCTTACCTCAGGGGGGCGACGCTTTCTTT. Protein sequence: CASSLPQGGDAFF.

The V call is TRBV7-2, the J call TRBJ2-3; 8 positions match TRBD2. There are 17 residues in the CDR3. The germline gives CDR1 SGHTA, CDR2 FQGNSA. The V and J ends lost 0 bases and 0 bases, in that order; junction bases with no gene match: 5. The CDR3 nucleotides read TGTGCCAGCAGCTTAGCGCTAGCTAGCGGGAGCACAGATACGCAGTATTTT. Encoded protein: CASSLALASGSTDTQYF. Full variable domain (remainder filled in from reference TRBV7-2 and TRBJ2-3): GAGVSQSPSNKVTEKGKDVELRCDPISGHTALYWYRQSLGQGLEFLIYFQGNSAPDKSGLPSDRFSAERTGGSVSTLTIQRTQQEDSAVYLCASSLALASGSTDTQYFGPGTRLTVL.